This TCR beta chain was observed in a study of blood T cell repertoires in COVID-19. Study-wide context: Samples representing acute and convalescent COVID-19 were sourced from the United States, Italy and Spain.

Losses at the gene ends were 5 bases for V and 6 bases for J; bases not matched to a gene: 7. The CDR3 contains 15 residues. Germline CDR1 is MNHEY and CDR2 is SVGEGT. Original handling: From reference gene primer amplification, estimates of nucleated cell counts were derived. Clones were read by immunoSEQ multiplex PCR, and TCRdb kept only the in-frame ones, dropping some. V, J and clone size are taken as reported in that table, and D and trimming were inferred from the DNA itself. Found here are roughly 70,000 clones, around 81% of them singletons; the top ten hold 25% to 30%. The table lists this clone with a few counts.

The J gene is TRBJ1-4, the V gene TRBV6-2 or TRBV6-3; TRBD1 aligns across 9 bases. The sample comprised peripheral blood. The origin of this receptor is a human donor in a cohort sampled during active COVID-19. The CDR3 sequence: CASSTGTGYDEKLFF. Here the CDR3 DNA reads TGTGCCAGCAGTACCGGGACAGGGTACGATGAAAAACTGTTTTTT.